Listed here is a single T cell receptor beta chain. TCRdb's table, derived via immunoSEQ multiplex PCR, lists solely in-frame clones and lacks some. This sample has 92,000 or so clones, with around 88% found just once. This sample is drawn from a study of blood T cell repertoires in COVID-19. Study context: Sources were T cells, B-cell-depleted T cells, or PBMCs; the material itself was cDNA or gDNA.

This CDR3 is built from 17 residues. Germline lookup yields CDR1 MGHRA and CDR2 YSYEKL. The junction had 8 bases not matched to a gene; V was cut back by 3 bases and J by 0 bases. Sequencing was performed on peripheral blood. The V and J genes are TRBV4-1 and TRBJ2-1; 7 bases match TRBD2. The sequence was collected from a man aged 55 to 70 with acute or convalescent COVID-19. In DNA form, the CDR3 reads TGCGCCAGCAGCCAGGAGGTAGCGGGTGGCTCCTACAATGAGCAGTTCTTC. Its translation is CASSQEVAGGSYNEQFF.